Below, 29 T cell receptor beta chains from the same sample are listed, as sequenced in a study of cytomegalovirus exposure and HLA in healthy donors. The PCR contained 60 Vbeta and 13 Jbeta primers. Sequencing was performed with immunoSEQ multiplex PCR; in TCRdb, only in-frame clones are kept and a portion is missing. The sample holds about 190,000 clones, about four fifths seen once. Sample: PBMCs. The receptors were gathered from a man aged 18 to 29 in good health and CMV-seronegative.

The chain joins TRBV9 to TRBJ2-1; D is perhaps TRBD2 (6 bases). V shed 0 bases and J shed 2 bases, with 21 bases lying between them. CDR3 length equals 19 residues. CDR1 and CDR2 (germline): SGDLS, YYNGEE. CDR3: CASSVVVSGPMSAYNEQFF. The CDR3 nucleotides are TGTGCCAGCAGCGTAGTAGTAAGCGGGCCCATGAGTGCCTACAATGAGCAGTTCTTC.

This chain links TRBV6-5 with TRBJ1-1; possibly TRBD1 for D (5 bases). Trimming removed 7 bases from V and 1 base from J, with 13 bases in between. The V gene's germline CDR1 is MNHEY and CDR2 SVGAGI. The CDR3 extends over 14 amino acids. CDR3 DNA sequence: TGTGCCAGCACCCCTGGGGGAGGGAACACTGAAGCTTTCTTT. This codes for CASTPGGGNTEAFF.

There are a few counts of this clone. The rearrangement joins TRBV20-1 to TRBJ2-1; D is perhaps TRBD2 (6 bases). Germline values: CDR1 DFQATT, CDR2 SNEGSKA (reference sequence). This CDR3 has 11 residues. The CDR3 sequence: CSPELAREQFF. CDR3 sequence (DNA): TGCAGCCCAGAACTAGCCAGGGAGCAGTTCTTC.

About this clone: The junction and the germline gene differ at one end; a read error may be behind it. The chain uses TRBV7-7 and TRBJ2-1; no definite D call. Germline values: CDR1 SSHAT, CDR2 FNYEAQ (reference sequence). This CDR3 spans 14 amino acids. CDR3 DNA: TGTGCTAGCAGCTTGAGTAGCTCCTACAATGAGCAGTTCTTC. Translated: CASSLSSSYNEQFF.

V and J are TRBV9 and TRBJ2-2, with D perhaps matching TRBD2 (7 bases). Germline CDR1 and CDR2: SGDLS and YYNGEE. Trimming removed 4 bases from V and 7 bases from J, with 17 bases in between. The CDR3 is made up of 15 amino acids. In DNA, the CDR3 is TGTGCCAGCAGCCCTCAAACGCGGGGGCTCGGGGAGCTGTTTTTT. Amino acids: CASSPQTRGLGELFF.

The chain is built from TRBV4-1 and TRBJ2-5, with TRBD1 identical over 10 bases. The DNA end is a closer match to TRBJ2-7, so the J assignment may be wrong. The CDR3 is made up of 17 amino acids. The V gene's germline CDR1 is MGHRA and CDR2 YSYEKL. The CDR3 loop is CASSPIVGTGDLYEQYF. CDR3 nucleotides: TGCGCCAGCAGCCCAATTGTCGGGACAGGGGATCTCTACGAGCAGTACTTC.

The chain carries TRBV6-4 and TRBJ2-3, with 7 positions matching TRBD2. Trimming cost V 6 bases and J 2 bases; bases outside gene matches: 5. Germline CDR1 reads MRHNA; CDR2 reads SNTAGT. This CDR3 is built from 14 residues. In DNA, the CDR3 is TGTGCCAGCAGCACTAGCGATAACACAGATACGCAGTATTTT. It is translated as CASSTSDNTDTQYF.

The chain joins TRBV27 to TRBJ2-5; TRBD2 is a possible D gene (5 bases). The J call could be wrong; TRBJ2-7 is a better fit for the DNA end. The CDR3 totals 14 residues. The germline CDR1 and CDR2 sequences are MNHEY and SMNVEV (reference sequence). The CDR3 is CASSYRGGSYEQYF. CDR3 nucleotides: TGTGCCAGCAGTTACCGGGGTGGGAGCTACGAGCAGTACTTC.

Comment on this clone: Mismatch with germline at one junction end may stem from a read error. The chain is built from TRBV6-1 and TRBJ1-5; D might be TRBD1 (5 bases). The CDR3 loop spans 18 amino acids. The germline CDR1 and CDR2 sequences are MNHNS and SASEGT. The CDR3 is CASSEDGRGGFGNQPQHF. Written as DNA, the CDR3 is TGTGCCAGCAGCGAAGATGGCCGGGGGGGGTTTGGCAATCAGCCCCAGCATTTT.

The chain combines TRBV18 with TRBJ2-1, with 9 bases fitting TRBD1. Germline trimming cut 3 bases from V and 5 bases from J; bases unmatched to any gene: 8. The CDR3 sequence is 16 residues long. Germline assignment: CDR1 KGHSH and CDR2 LQKENI. CDR3 nucleotide sequence: TGTGCCAGCTCACCTGCCGGGACAGGGTATAACAATGAGCAGTTCTTC. This gives the protein CASSPAGTGYNNEQFF.

The V gene is TRBV4-3, the J gene TRBJ1-6; D possibly corresponds to TRBD1 (6 bases). Germline CDR1 is LGHNA and CDR2 is YSLEER. The ends were cut back, 4 bases at V and 7 bases at J, with 17 bases in the middle. The CDR3 covers 16 residues. The DNA for the CDR3 is TGCGCCAGCAGCCGATCAAGGGGACAAACAAATTCACCCCTCCACTTT. Protein product: CASSRSRGQTNSPLHF.

This chain connects TRBV28 to TRBJ1-5, with D hard to call. Deletions cut 5 bases from V and 7 bases from J, with 27 bases between. CDR1 is MDHEN, CDR2 SYDVKM, per germline. The CDR3 is 18 residues long. The CDR3: CASSNPPLGSPGRQPQHF. The CDR3 coding sequence is TGTGCCAGCAGTAATCCTCCTTTGGGGAGCCCGGGGAGGCAGCCCCAGCATTTT. The variable domain in full, with the rest retrieved from reference TRBV28 and TRBJ1-5, is DVKVTQSSRYLVKRTGEKVFLECVQDMDHENMFWYRQDPGLGLRLIYFSYDVKMKEKGDIPEGYSVSREKKERFSLILESASTNQTSMYLCASSNPPLGSPGRQPQHFGDGTRLSIL.

V gene TRBV7-9 combines with J gene TRBJ1-2; D not resolved. Germline loops: CDR1 SEHNR, CDR2 FQNEAQ (reference sequence). The length of the CDR3 is 12 residues. With 5 bases removed from V and 8 bases from J, the gap between germline ends came to 12 bases. CDR3 loop: CASSPPGVGYTF. CDR3 in DNA: TGTGCCAGCAGCCCCCCAGGCGTCGGCTACACCTTC.

The chain couples TRBV27 to TRBJ2-1; 7 bases align to TRBD1. The J segment lost 6 bases and the V segment lost 2 bases, leaving 4 bases of the junction unmatched. From germline, CDR1 is MNHEY and CDR2 SMNVEV (reference sequence). The CDR3 runs 14 residues. Here the CDR3 reads CASSLTGVGNEQFF. In DNA form, the CDR3 reads TGTGCCAGCAGTTTAACAGGGGTAGGCAATGAGCAGTTCTTC.

In its sample, this clone was seen a few times. The rearrangement joins TRBV19 to TRBJ2-2, with 9 bases that match TRBD2. J gave up 6 bases and V 5 bases, and 7 bases lay outside the gene matches. The CDR3 is 15 residues long. From germline, CDR1 is LNHDA and CDR2 SQIVND (reference sequence). The CDR3 region has the DNA TGTGCCAGTAGTGATAGCGGGGGTTTCCCCGGGGAGCTGTTTTTT. It is translated as CASSDSGGFPGELFF.

The chain combines TRBV27 with TRBJ1-2, with D tentatively TRBD1 (6 bases). The CDR3 extends over 15 amino acids. Trimming removed 0 bases from V and 1 base from J, with 9 bases in between. CDR1 MNHEY and CDR2 SMNVEV come from the germline V gene (reference sequence). DNA for the CDR3: TGTGCCAGCAGTTTATCCAGGGGTGTTAACTATGGCTACACCTTC. Residues: CASSLSRGVNYGYTF.

This rearrangement joins TRBV5-4 to TRBJ2-2; 12 nucleotides align to TRBD1. CDR1 and CDR2 from the germline V gene are SGHNT and YYREEE (reference sequence). The CDR3 contains 17 residues. Losses at the gene ends were 0 bases for V and 4 bases for J; bases not matched to a gene: 4. The CDR3 loop is CASSLGGTGGFTGELFF. The CDR3 nucleotides read TGTGCCAGCAGCTTGGGGGGGACAGGGGGCTTCACCGGGGAGCTGTTTTTT.

The CDR3 nucleotides read TGTGCCAGCAGCCCCCGAATGGCGGGGGACACTGAAGCTTTCTTT. This gives the protein CASSPRMAGDTEAFF. The chain employs TRBV7-2 and TRBJ1-1, with a weak D call TRBD1 (5 bases). This CDR3 is 15 amino acids long. Germline-derived CDR1 and CDR2 are SGHTA and FQGNSA. The V end lost 5 bases, the J end lost 3 bases, and 16 bases lay between the germline ends.

The gene calls are TRBV4-3 and TRBJ1-1; D perhaps matches TRBD1 (5 bases). There are 13 residues in the CDR3. The V end was cut by 4 bases, the J end by 7 bases, with 13 bases between. Germline V gene sequence: CDR1 LGHNA, CDR2 YSLEER. CDR3 sequence (DNA): TGCGCCAGCAGCCGGCAGGGTGGTGGTGAAGCTTTCTTT. Its translation: CASSRQGGGEAFF.

The table lists this clone with a count of one. V is TRBV19 and J is TRBJ2-1, with 9 bases fitting TRBD2. Germline lookup yields CDR1 LNHDA and CDR2 SQIVND (reference sequence). This CDR3 is built from 15 residues. V shed 5 bases and J 7 bases; nucleotides not matched to a gene: 9. CDR3 loop: CASSPLAGTGNEQFF. The CDR3 DNA reads TGTGCCAGTAGTCCGCTAGCGGGAACAGGGAATGAGCAGTTCTTC.

This chain links TRBV10-3 with TRBJ2-1, with 15 positions matching TRBD2. Germline-derived CDR1 and CDR2 are ENHRY and SYGVKD. V lost 2 bases and J lost 4; bases outside the gene matches: 3. The CDR3 has 17 amino acids. CDR3 nucleotides: TGTGCCATCAGTGAGACTGGGACTAGCGGGGGGTACAATGAGCAGTTCTTC. Translated, it gives CAISETGTSGGYNEQFF.

The V gene is TRBV29-1, the J gene TRBJ1-1; D unclear. Germline lookup yields CDR1 SQVTM and CDR2 ANQGSEA. This CDR3 has 12 amino acids. V was shortened by 5 bases and J by 4 bases, with 11 bases between the two germline ends. In DNA form, the CDR3 reads TGCAGCGTTAGTAAGGAGGGCACTGAAGCTTTCTTT. Translated: CSVSKEGTEAFF.

The chain recombines TRBV9 with TRBJ1-2, with TRBD1 identical over 7 bases. Trimming cost V 2 bases and J 4 bases; bases outside gene matches: 5. Per the germline V gene, CDR1 is SGDLS and CDR2 is YYNGEE. The CDR3 is made up of 14 amino acids. In DNA, the CDR3 is TGTGCCAGCAGCGTCTCAGGGGGTGCCTATGGCTACACCTTC. Translated, it gives CASSVSGGAYGYTF.

To note about this clone: Other DNA sequences in this sample translate to the same CDR3. The rearrangement links TRBV15 to TRBJ2-7; D gene ambiguous. V was trimmed by 4 bases and J by 4 bases, leaving 8 bases between them. The germline V gene has CDR1 LNHNV and CDR2 YYDKDF (reference sequence). The CDR3 is made up of 12 amino acids. Here the CDR3 DNA reads TGTGCCACCAGCAACAGAGATTACGAGCAGTACTTC. It codes for CATSNRDYEQYF. Using reference TRBV15 and TRBJ2-7 for the parts outside the CDR3, the full variable domain is DAMVIQNPRYQVTQFGKPVTLSCSQTLNHNVMYWYQQKSSQAPKLLFHYYDKDFNNEADTPDNFQSRRPNTSFCFLDIRSPGLGDTAMYLCATSNRDYEQYFGPGTRLTVT.

The chain combines TRBV7-9 with TRBJ1-5, with unresolved D. The V and J ends lost 4 bases and 3 bases respectively, with 19 bases between them. This CDR3 is 17 amino acids long. Germline V gene lookup returns CDR1 SEHNR and CDR2 FQNEAQ (reference sequence). DNA of the CDR3: TGTGCCAGCAGCTCCAGCGTGGGTGAACGGCTCAATCAGCCCCAGCATTTT. Translated: CASSSSVGERLNQPQHF.

DNA of the CDR3: TGTGCCAGCAGTCTACTACGATTCCGGGACAGGGACTACGAGCAGTACTTC. The encoded protein is CASSLLRFRDRDYEQYF. The genes are TRBV28 and TRBJ2-7; 9 nucleotides line up with TRBD1. CDR1 is MDHEN, CDR2 SYDVKM, per germline. This CDR3 has 17 residues. The V and J ends lost 5 bases and 3 bases, in that order; junction bases with no gene match: 14.

Points on this clone: One junction end does not reproduce the germline sequence, and a read error may be involved. The identical CDR3 is also encoded by other nucleotide sequences in the sample. The V call is TRBV7-8, the J call TRBJ2-3, with 8 bases that match TRBD2. Germline CDR1 and CDR2: SGHVS and FQNEAQ. The CDR3 is 17 amino acids. The CDR3 sequence: CASSPQVTSGITDTQYF. Here the CDR3 DNA reads TGTGCCAGCAGCCCGCAAGTAACTAGCGGAATAACAGACACGCAGTATTTT.

This chain links TRBV18 with TRBJ1-2; no reliable D call. The length of the CDR3 is 13 residues. Germline values: CDR1 KGHSH, CDR2 LQKENI. Trimming took off 1 base at V and 3 bases at J, with 6 bases between the two ends. The CDR3 nucleotides read TGTGCCAGCTCACCACGCGGGGACTATGGCTACACCTTC. Amino acids: CASSPRGDYGYTF.

The V call is TRBV7-9, the J call TRBJ1-1; D perhaps matches TRBD1 (5 bases). V dropped 2 bases and J dropped 1 base, with 8 bases sitting between them. Germline V gene sequence: CDR1 SEHNR, CDR2 FQNEAQ (reference sequence). The CDR3 is made up of 14 amino acids. This CDR3 reads CASSLSQGNTEAFF. In DNA, the CDR3 is TGTGCCAGCAGCTTAAGTCAGGGGAACACTGAAGCTTTCTTT.